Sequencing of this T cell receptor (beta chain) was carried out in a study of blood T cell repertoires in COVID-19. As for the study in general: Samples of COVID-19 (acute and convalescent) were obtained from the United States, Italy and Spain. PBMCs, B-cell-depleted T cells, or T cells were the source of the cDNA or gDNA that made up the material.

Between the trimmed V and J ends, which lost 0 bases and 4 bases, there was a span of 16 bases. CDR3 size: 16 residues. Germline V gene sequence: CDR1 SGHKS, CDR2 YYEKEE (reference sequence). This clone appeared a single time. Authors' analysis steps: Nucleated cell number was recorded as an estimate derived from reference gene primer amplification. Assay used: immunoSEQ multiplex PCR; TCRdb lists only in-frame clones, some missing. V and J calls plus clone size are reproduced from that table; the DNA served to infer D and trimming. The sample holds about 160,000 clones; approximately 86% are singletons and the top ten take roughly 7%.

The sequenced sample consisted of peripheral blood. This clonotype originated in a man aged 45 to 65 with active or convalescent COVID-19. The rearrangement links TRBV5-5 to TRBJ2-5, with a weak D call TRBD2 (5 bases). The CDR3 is CASSLVTTGRGETQYF. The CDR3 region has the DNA TGTGCCAGCAGCTTGGTGACGACTGGACGGGGAGAGACCCAGTACTTC.